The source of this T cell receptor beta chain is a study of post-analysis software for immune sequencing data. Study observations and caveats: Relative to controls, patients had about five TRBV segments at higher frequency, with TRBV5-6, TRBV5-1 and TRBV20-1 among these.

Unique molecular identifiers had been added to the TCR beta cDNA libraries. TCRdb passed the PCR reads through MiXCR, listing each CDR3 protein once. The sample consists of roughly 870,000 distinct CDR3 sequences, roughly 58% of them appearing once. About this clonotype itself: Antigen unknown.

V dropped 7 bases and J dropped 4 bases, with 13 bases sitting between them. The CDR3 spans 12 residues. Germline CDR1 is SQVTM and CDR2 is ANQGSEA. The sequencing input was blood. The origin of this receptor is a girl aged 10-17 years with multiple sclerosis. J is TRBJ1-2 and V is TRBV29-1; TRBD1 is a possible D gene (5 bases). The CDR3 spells CSAYGDFYGYTF. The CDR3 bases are TGCAGCGCTTACGGGGACTTCTATGGCTACACCTTC.